This is a list of T cell receptor beta chains from one sample in a study of cytomegalovirus exposure and HLA in healthy donors. The data were produced by immunoSEQ multiplex PCR, yet TCRdb's version contains in-frame clones alone and is incomplete. The table includes fewer than 250,000 clones, more than 70% detected once. The sequenced sample consisted of PBMCs. These receptor sequences come from a human donor in good health. CDR3s include the opening cysteine and the closing phenylalanine or tryptophan. D genes are given only for firm matches. Rows give clone size only sometimes, using once, few, many, or a class for an expanded clone.

d_call,cdr3_length,clone_size,v_call,j_call,cdr3_nt,cdr3_aa
TRBD1,11,-,TRBV5-1,TRBJ2-7,TGCGCCAGCAGCTTGGGACAGGGAAAGTACTTC,CASSLGQGKYF
-,12,-,TRBV6-1,TRBJ1-2,TGTGCCAGCAGTGTGACAGACTATGGCTACACCTTC,CASSVTDYGYTF
-,16,few,TRBV7-6,TRBJ2-7,TGTGCCAGCAGCAAGCTGTGGGAAGGGGGCTCCTACGAGCAGTACTTC,CASSKLWEGGSYEQYF
TRBD2,16,-,TRBV19,TRBJ2-5,TGTGCCAGTAGTATTGTAGCGGGAGGGCCGGGGGAGACCCAGTACTTC,CASSIVAGGPGETQYF
-,13,-,TRBV2,TRBJ2-7,TGTGCCAGCAGGGACTATTTATCCTACGAGCAGTACTTC,CASRDYLSYEQYF
TRBD1,14,-,TRBV9,TRBJ1-3,TGTGCCAGCAGCGACCGGGACAGGGGGCGAGGGATATATTTT,CASSDRDRGRGIYF
-,16,-,TRBV11-1,TRBJ2-7,TGTGCCAGCAGCTCGAAGGGGAGGACTGGGGTCTACGAGCAGTACTTC,CASSSKGRTGVYEQYF
-,13,-,TRBV7-3,TRBJ2-2,TGTGCCAGCAGCCCTGGACACGCCGGGGAGCTGTTTTTT,CASSPGHAGELFF
TRBD1,12,once,TRBV7-3,TRBJ2-5,TGTGCCAGCAGCTTCAGGGGGGAGACCCAGTACTTC,CASSFRGETQYF
TRBD1,13,-,TRBV19,TRBJ1-1,TGTGCCAGTAGGGTGGACAGGGATACTGAAGCTTTCTTT,CASRVDRDTEAFF
-,16,-,TRBV25-1,TRBJ1-1,TGTGCCAGCAGGCCACCCGGGGTAGGGATGAACACTGAAGCTTTCTTT,CASRPPGVGMNTEAFF
-,16,-,TRBV27,TRBJ2-6,TGTGCCAGCAGTTCTACCTACCGCTCTGGGGCCAACGTCCTGACTTTC,CASSSTYRSGANVLTF
-,11,few,TRBV20-1,TRBJ1-2,TGCAGTGCGAGGACAGTCCGTGGCTACACCTTC,CSARTVRGYTF
TRBD2,18,-,TRBV4-2,TRBJ2-7,TGTGCCAGCAGCCAAGAGGTTTTTAGCGCTAGCGGGATGTACGAGCAGTACTTC,CASSQEVFSASGMYEQYF
TRBD2,16,-,TRBV5-4,TRBJ2-7,TGTGCCAGCAGCTTGGCGCTAGCGGGAGTAGACGTCGAGCAGTACTTC,CASSLALAGVDVEQYF
TRBD2,15,-,TRBV5-1,TRBJ2-7,TGCGCCAGCAGCTTGGCCAGCGGGGGGAACTACGAGCAGTACTTC,CASSLASGGNYEQYF
TRBD2,17,-,TRBV5-4,TRBJ2-3,TGTGCCAGCAGCTTTTTGTACCCCAGCGGGATAACAGATACGCAGTATTTT,CASSFLYPSGITDTQYF
TRBD1,13,-,TRBV7-8,TRBJ2-7,TGTGCCAGCAGCTTCCCCGGGACAGACGAGCAGTACTTC,CASSFPGTDEQYF
TRBD2,18,once,TRBV19,TRBJ2-4,TGTGCCAGTACCCCGACTAGCGGACGCGTGGGAGCCAAAAACATTCAGTACTTC,CASTPTSGRVGAKNIQYF
-,13,few,TRBV2,TRBJ2-4,TGTGCCAGCAGACCCGGAGTTGGTGACATTCAGTACTTC,CASRPGVGDIQYF
TRBD1,16,once,TRBV28,TRBJ1-5,TGTGCCAGCAGTCTACAGGGGATTGCAAGCAATCAGCCCCAGCATTTT,CASSLQGIASNQPQHF
-,14,-,TRBV28,TRBJ1-1,TGTGCCAGCAGTTTATTCACAGGGAGGGCTGAAGCTTTCTTT,CASSLFTGRAEAFF
-,14,-,TRBV7-2,TRBJ2-2,TGTGCCAGCAGCTTATACCTAATCACCGGGGAGCTGTTTTTT,CASSLYLITGELFF
-,14,-,TRBV4-1,TRBJ2-7,TGCGCCAGCAGCCAAGAGAGAGGGGGTTACGAGCAGTACTTC,CASSQERGGYEQYF
-,14,-,TRBV9,TRBJ2-7,TGTGCCAGCAGCGTAGATGGGCAGGGCGGCGAGCAGTACTTC,CASSVDGQGGEQYF
TRBD2,15,-,TRBV7-7,TRBJ2-5,TGTGCTAGCAGCGCCGGGACTAGCGGGATAGAGACCCAGTACTTC,CASSAGTSGIETQYF
-,13,once,TRBV29-1,TRBJ1-1,TGCAGCGTGTTAGTTGCGCCGGGGACTGAAGCTTTCTTT,CSVLVAPGTEAFF
TRBD1,14,-,TRBV7-3,TRBJ2-2,TGTGCCAGCAGCTTGGGACAGCAGACCGGGGAGCTGTTTTTT,CASSLGQQTGELFF
TRBD1,14,-,TRBV5-6,TRBJ2-7,TGTGCCAGCAGCCTAGGGACAGCACCCTACGAGCAGTACTTC,CASSLGTAPYEQYF
-,15,-,TRBV4-3,TRBJ2-4,TGCGCCAGCAGCCCAGGGTATGAGTCCAAAAACATTCAGTACTTC,CASSPGYESKNIQYF
TRBD2,15,-,TRBV9,TRBJ2-1,TGTGCCAGCAGCGCCCGACTAGCGGGTGGTAGGGAGCAGTTCTTC,CASSARLAGGREQFF
-,15,-,TRBV9,TRBJ2-2,TGTGCCAGCAGCATTGGAGGCCTGAACACCGGGGAGCTGTTTTTT,CASSIGGLNTGELFF
-,14,-,TRBV5-6,TRBJ2-5,TGTGCCAGCAGCCCTAAGAATCCTCAAGAGACCCAGTACTTC,CASSPKNPQETQYF
TRBD2,15,-,TRBV19,TRBJ2-7,TGTGCCAGTAGTGTACTAGCGGGAGGGATCTACGAGCAGTACTTC,CASSVLAGGIYEQYF
TRBD1,16,-,TRBV4-1,TRBJ1-1,TGCGCCAGCAGCCAAATGGGACAGGGTCCGGCCACTGAAGCTTTCTTT,CASSQMGQGPATEAFF
-,12,-,TRBV14,TRBJ1-1,TGTGCCAGCAGCCCCTACGGGGGGGAAGCTTTCTTT,CASSPYGGEAFF
TRBD2,14,few,TRBV6-6,TRBJ2-7,TGTGCCAGCAGCAAGCGGGAGGGATCCTACGAGCAGTACTTC,CASSKREGSYEQYF
-,13,once,TRBV7-2,TRBJ1-2,TGTGCCAGCAGCTTAGATTCACTTTATGGCTACACCTTC,CASSLDSLYGYTF
-,13,-,TRBV18,TRBJ2-7,TGTGCCAGCTCCCCTGGGGGGGCCCACGAGCAGTACTTC,CASSPGGAHEQYF
TRBD1,14,-,TRBV7-9,TRBJ1-1,TGTTCCAGCAGCTCCTTAGGGGGCGCAGCGGAAGCTTTCTTT,CSSSSLGGAAEAFF
-,14,-,TRBV30,TRBJ1-1,TGTGCCTGGAGTCCAGGGGCCGGGGTACCTGGAGCTTTCTTT,CAWSPGAGVPGAFF
TRBD2,12,-,TRBV2,TRBJ2-1,TGTGCCAGCAGCCTACTAGCGCCTGAGCAGTTCTTC,CASSLLAPEQFF
TRBD1,16,-,TRBV28,TRBJ1-5,TGTGCCAGCAGTTTCTCCTTCGGGACAGTCAATCAGCCCCAGCATTTT,CASSFSFGTVNQPQHF
-,16,-,TRBV9,TRBJ2-5,TGTGCCAGCAGCGTAGCTACGGGGACTGGACAAGAGACCCAGTACTTC,CASSVATGTGQETQYF
TRBD2,19,-,TRBV4-2,TRBJ2-5,TGTGCCAGCAGCCAACCTTCAACCGAGCGGGAGGACGGGAAAGAGACCCAGTACTTC,CASSQPSTEREDGKETQYF
TRBD2,15,once,TRBV30,TRBJ2-3,TGTGCCTGGAGTGCCGCCTGGGGGGGGGCAGATACGCAGTATTTT,CAWSAAWGGADTQYF
-,16,-,TRBV13,TRBJ2-5,TGTGCCAGCAGCCTCCATGGGGGGAGTGGCCAAGAGACCCAGTACTTC,CASSLHGGSGQETQYF
TRBD2,17,-,TRBV7-9,TRBJ2-4,TGTGCCAGCAGCCTTACTAGCGGGCCCCTCTACAAAAACATTCAGTACTTC,CASSLTSGPLYKNIQYF
TRBD2,15,-,TRBV9,TRBJ2-1,TGTGCCAGCAGCGTAGATGGGACTAGCTACAATGAGCAGTTCTTC,CASSVDGTSYNEQFF
TRBD1,17,-,TRBV10-2,TRBJ1-1,TGCGCCAGCAGTGAGCCCGGACAGGGGGGGAGTCTGGCTGAAGCTTTCTTT,CASSEPGQGGSLAEAFF
TRBD1,17,-,TRBV10-3,TRBJ1-2,TGTGCCATCAGTGCCTCGAGGACAGGGGGCGCCGACTATGGCTACACCTTC,CAISASRTGGADYGYTF
TRBD2,15,-,TRBV7-9,TRBJ2-5,TGTGCCAGCAGCTTAGGCGGGAGGGGTAGGGAGACCCAGTACTTC,CASSLGGRGRETQYF
TRBD1,15,-,TRBV6-1,TRBJ1-5,TGTGCCAGATTCCGGGACAGCGAGCTTGGGTGGCCCCAGCATTTT,CARFRDSELGWPQHF
-,14,-,TRBV27,TRBJ1-6,TGTGCCAGCAGTTTACTCCTTTATAATTCACCCCTCCACTTT,CASSLLLYNSPLHF
-,14,-,TRBV11-1,TRBJ2-3,TGTGCCAGCAACGGGGGAGGAATGACAGATACGCAGTATTTT,CASNGGGMTDTQYF